The 22 T cell receptor beta chains presented below share a single source sample, sequenced in a study of identifying expanded T cells in peripheral blood (dated by TCRdb to between 2018 and 2021). Libraries were built with the immunoSEQ multiplex PCR assay. The table was pulled from immuneACCESS by TCRdb, which kept in-frame rearrangements only. Such tables lose some clones; where checked, under half of the loss comes from unresolved V genes, and the rest has no known cause. This sample gives roughly 100,000 clones in total; about nine tenths of them show up just once. The ten largest clones add up to approximately 3.9% of the sample. Sequencing was done on a sample of blood. Receptor source: a person between 18 and 75 years old in good health.

The V gene is TRBV5-4, the J gene TRBJ1-1, with D possibly being TRBD1 (5 bases). The CDR3 sequence is 15 residues long. The germline V gene has CDR1 SGHNT and CDR2 YYREEE (reference sequence). Trimming shortened V by 0 bases and J by 1 base, and 10 bases separated the two germline ends. CDR3: CASSLDLGENTEAFF. The CDR3 region has the DNA TGTGCCAGCAGCTTGGATCTAGGGGAGAACACTGAAGCTTTCTTT.

The V and J genes are TRBV28 and TRBJ1-2; D call uncertain. This CDR3 contains 13 residues. Trimming stripped 3 bases from V and 11 bases from J, with 16 bases between. In germline, CDR1 is MDHEN, CDR2 SYDVKM. CDR3 bases: TGTGCCAGCAGTTTGCCTACCCTGTCAGGATACACCTTC. This translates into CASSLPTLSGYTF.

The chain combines TRBV5-8 with TRBJ1-5; 7 bases are shared with TRBD1. CDR3 length equals 14 residues. V gave up 2 bases and J gave up 9 bases; unmatched junction bases: 8. Germline V gene data show CDR1 as SGHTS and CDR2 as YDEGEE. In DNA, the CDR3 is TGTGCCAGCAGCTTTAGAAGGGGGCCCTGGCCCCAGCATTTT. It yields the protein CASSFRRGPWPQHF.

The chain employs TRBV11-1 and TRBJ2-1, with a weak D call TRBD2 (5 bases). The germline V gene has CDR1 SGHAT and CDR2 FQDESV (reference sequence). V was cut by 2 bases and J by 2 bases, with 16 bases left in between. The CDR3 runs to 17 residues. The CDR3 protein is CASSLRTSSNPYNEQFF. As DNA, the CDR3 is TGTGCCAGCAGCTTAAGGACTTCCTCAAATCCCTACAATGAGCAGTTCTTC.

The V call is TRBV10-3, the J call TRBJ2-5; TRBD1 aligns across 10 bases. CDR3 length: 15 amino acids. The ends lost 6 bases at V and 4 bases at J; junction bases unmatched: 8. CDR1 is ENHRY, CDR2 SYGVKD, per germline. The DNA for the CDR3 is TGTGCCATCAGCCTAGGACAGGGGGAAGCAGAGACCCAGTACTTC. As protein: CAISLGQGEAETQYF.

The chain has TRBV15 and TRBJ2-1; D gene unclear. Germline CDR1 and CDR2: LNHNV and YYDKDF (reference sequence). The CDR3 extends over 13 amino acids. V gave up 4 bases and J gave up 10 bases, with 14 bases separating them. CDR3 in DNA: TGTGCCACCAGCACCCTTCCCCGGCTCGAGCAGTTCTTC. This codes for CATSTLPRLEQFF.

The genes are TRBV2 and TRBJ2-5; 9 nucleotides line up with TRBD1. This CDR3 contains 14 residues. Germline trimming cut 5 bases from V and 2 bases from J; bases unmatched to any gene: 3. CDR1 is SNHLY, CDR2 FYNNEI, per germline. The CDR3 DNA sequence: TGTGCCAGCAGTACCGGGACAGGGCAAGAGACCCAGTACTTC. It yields the protein CASSTGTGQETQYF.

The CDR3 here is CSVEDVRGQTNEKLFF. CDR3 DNA sequence: TGCAGCGTTGAAGATGTCCGGGGGCAAACTAATGAAAAACTGTTTTTT. V usage is TRBV29-1 and J usage is TRBJ1-4; D is perhaps TRBD1 (6 bases). The ends were cut back, 0 bases at V and 1 base at J, with 12 bases in the middle. This CDR3 is 16 amino acids long. CDR1 and CDR2 (germline): SQVTM, ANQGSEA.

About this clone itself: One end of the junction does not line up with germline, which may come from a read error. The chain carries TRBV5-6 and TRBJ1-5; D gene uncertain. Germline loops: CDR1 SGHDT, CDR2 YYEEEE. This CDR3 has 14 amino acids. CDR3 residues: CASSLGDGSQPQHF. CDR3 nucleotide sequence: TGTGCCAGCAGTTTGGGAGATGGATCTCAGCCCCAGCATTTT.

This clone was counted a few times. At the DNA level, this CDR3 is encoded by other sequences in the same sample as well. J is TRBJ2-1 and V is TRBV6-4, with 11 nucleotides matching TRBD2. This CDR3 has 15 amino acids. Germline CDR1 MRHNA, CDR2 SNTAGT. Trimming cost V 0 bases and J 7 bases; bases outside gene matches: 2. The DNA of the CDR3 is TGTGCCAGCAGTGACTCAACTAGCGGGAGTAATGAGCAGTTCTTC. This encodes CASSDSTSGSNEQFF.

The gene calls are TRBV7-9 and TRBJ2-3; D is perhaps TRBD2 (6 bases). The CDR3 is made up of 18 amino acids. Germline V lookup: CDR1 SEHNR, CDR2 FQNEAQ (reference sequence). V was clipped by 5 bases and J by 0 bases, with 21 bases between them. CDR3 sequence reads: CASSISGGVGLSTDTQYF. The CDR3, as DNA: TGTGCCAGCAGCATCAGCGGCGGGGTGGGGCTGAGCACAGATACGCAGTATTTT.

V gene TRBV5-1 combines with J gene TRBJ2-5; TRBD2 matches 14 bases. CDR1 and CDR2 (germline): SGHRS, YFSETQ. The length of the CDR3 is 16 residues. Trimming at V came to 0 bases and at J to 2 bases, leaving 0 bases not matched to a gene. The CDR3 DNA reads TGCGCCAGCAGCTTGGGGACTAGCGGGGGGCAAGAGACCCAGTACTTC. It specifies CASSLGTSGGQETQYF.

This chain joins TRBV6-4 and TRBJ2-2, with D unclear. CDR3 length equals 14 residues. V lost 0 bases and J 6 bases, leaving 8 bases between the germline ends. CDR1 and CDR2 (germline): MRHNA, SNTAGT. CDR3 nucleotides: TGTGCCAGCAGTGACTCGGGTCAGGCCGGGGAGCTGTTTTTT. It specifies CASSDSGQAGELFF.

The chain links TRBV27 to TRBJ1-5; no clear D gene. The germline V and J ends were trimmed by 3 bases and 4 bases, with 4 bases remaining between them. The CDR3 spans 12 residues. Germline V gives CDR1 MNHEY, CDR2 SMNVEV (reference sequence). CDR3 DNA sequence: TGTGCCAGCAGTTTCCATAATCAGCCCCAGCATTTT. Encoded protein: CASSFHNQPQHF.

This chain links TRBV28 with TRBJ2-2; D may correspond to TRBD1 or TRBD2 (5 bases each). The germline CDR1 and CDR2 sequences are MDHEN and SYDVKM. This CDR3 is built from 11 residues. Deletions cut 9 bases from V and 4 bases from J, with 6 bases between. This chain's CDR3 is CASGGTGELFF. The CDR3 bases are TGTGCCAGTGGGGGCACCGGGGAGCTGTTTTTT.

This rearrangement joins TRBV5-1 to TRBJ1-4; TRBD1 matches 10 bases. In germline, CDR1 is SGHRS, CDR2 YFSETQ. The J segment lost 7 bases and the V segment lost 5 bases, leaving 11 bases of the junction unmatched. This CDR3 has 16 amino acids. Here the CDR3 reads CASRPTTGGSREKLFF. CDR3 bases: TGCGCCAGCAGGCCTACGACAGGGGGCTCGCGTGAAAAACTGTTTTTT.

The chain joins TRBV5-8 to TRBJ2-3; D not certain. The CDR3 is made up of 16 amino acids. V gave up 0 bases and J gave up 4 bases, with 15 bases separating them. Germline V gene sequence: CDR1 SGHTS, CDR2 YDEGEE. In DNA, the CDR3 is TGTGCCAGCAGCTTGGTATCAACGAGGCCCGCAGATACGCAGTATTTT. Translating gives CASSLVSTRPADTQYF.

The chain employs TRBV19 and TRBJ2-3, with no clear D. Germline V gene lookup returns CDR1 LNHDA and CDR2 SQIVND (reference sequence). The CDR3 is made up of 13 amino acids. Deletions cut 5 bases from V and 7 bases from J, with 13 bases between. The CDR3 sequence is CASSFLDENTQYF. For the CDR3, the DNA is TGTGCCAGTAGTTTTTTAGACGAGAATACGCAGTATTTT.

The count of this clone is one. V is TRBV10-2 and J is TRBJ1-2; possibly TRBD1 for D (6 bases). The ends were cut back, 4 bases at V and 8 bases at J, with 20 bases in the middle. The V gene's germline CDR1 is WSHSY and CDR2 SAAADI. The CDR3 consists of 15 residues. Here the CDR3 DNA reads TGCGCCAGCAGTGGAAGGTTACAGGGAGCTGAGGGCTACACCTTC. It codes for CASSGRLQGAEGYTF.

This sequence joins TRBV19 and TRBJ1-1; 8 bases fit TRBD1. The CDR3 has 17 amino acids. The germline CDR1 and CDR2 sequences are LNHDA and SQIVND (reference sequence). V gave up 3 bases and J gave up 0 bases; unmatched junction bases: 9. The CDR3 loop reads CASSMVRTGLMNTEAFF. Written as DNA, the CDR3 is TGTGCCAGTAGTATGGTTAGGACAGGGCTTATGAACACTGAAGCTTTCTTT.

The chain uses TRBV19 and TRBJ1-5; 9 bases are a match to TRBD1. The CDR3 contains 15 residues. CDR1 is LNHDA and CDR2 is SQIVND in the germline V gene (reference sequence). J was trimmed by 2 bases and V by 4 bases; bases with no gene match: 3. CDR3 DNA: TGTGCCAGTAGTACCAGACAGGGGGGCAATCAGCCCCAGCATTTT. This translates into CASSTRQGGNQPQHF.

The chain has TRBV30 and TRBJ1-2; D is unresolved. Deletions cut 5 bases from V and 5 bases from J, with 12 bases between. The CDR3 is 12 residues long. The germline V gene has CDR1 GTSNPN and CDR2 SVGIG (reference sequence). The CDR3 bases are TGTGCCTGGCACCCGGGTCCTTATGGCTACACCTTC. It specifies CAWHPGPYGYTF.